The present TCR beta chain was sequenced within a study of T cell responses to AZD1222 COVID-19 vaccine. Broader study findings: An increase in Spike-specific TCR breadth and depth was observed after two AZD1222 doses. Clonal diversity may have been underestimated, and the donors were mostly white British, with more females than males. Only five or six individuals given AZD1222 were seropositive at baseline. The CD4 TCRs associated with vaccination extended across spike and predominated at 160-218 and 743-854.

Assay: immunoSEQ multiplex PCR; the TCRdb copy retains only in-frame clones and omits some. The sample yields some 150,000 clones, more than 80% seen once. With respect to this clone: Its antigen is as yet unknown.

The CDR3 length is 13 residues. Germline V lookup: CDR1 SGHAT, CDR2 FQNNGV. V lost 4 bases, J lost 6 bases, and 10 bases lay in between. The sequencing here drew on peripheral blood, taken on day 0 of MenACWY control vaccination. The chain couples TRBV11-2 to TRBJ2-1, with D uncertain. This clonotype was sampled from an adult in good health. The CDR3: CASSSHPSNEQFF. CDR3 nucleotides: TGTGCCAGCAGCTCCCACCCTTCCAATGAGCAGTTCTTC.